This passage covers 3 T cell receptor beta chains from one sample sequenced in a study of T cells in Graves' hyperthyroidism and ophthalmopathy. Amplification targeted TCR beta CDR3 regions from RNA transcripts. HTBI primers drove first-round RT-PCR of the TCR CDR3. TCRdb independently ran MiXCR on the multiplex PCR reads; one entry per CDR3 protein. The sample carries roughly 570,000 distinct CDR3 sequences, around 14% recorded once. The sample taken for sequencing was blood. These receptors all stem from a woman aged 25 to 39 with Graves' hyperthyroidism.

This clonotype was picked up a small number of times. The chain employs TRBV6-1 and TRBJ2-1; 10 positions match TRBD2. Germline V CDR1 and CDR2: MNHNS, SASEGT. V dropped 10 bases and J dropped 2; count of bases not matched to a gene: 8. This CDR3 is built from 15 residues. The DNA for the CDR3 is TGTGCCACCTCAAGAACTAGCGGGACCTACAATGAGCAGTTCTTC. It yields the protein CATSRTSGTYNEQFF.

This chain joins TRBV10-1 and TRBJ2-7, with D uncertain. CDR1 is WNHNN, CDR2 SYGVQD, per germline (reference sequence). The CDR3 extends over 13 amino acids. Deletions cut 7 bases from V and 5 bases from J, with 15 bases between. In DNA, the CDR3 is TGCGCCAGCATAGTAACTACTCGGAACGAGCAGTACTTC. The encoded protein is CASIVTTRNEQYF.

This chain links TRBV12-3 or TRBV12-4 with TRBJ2-3; a possible D gene is TRBD2 (5 bases). This CDR3 contains 16 residues. Trimming left V 8 bases short and J 6 bases short, with 24 bases between. Here the CDR3 reads CASRRSAKASIDTQYF. In nucleotides, the CDR3 is TGTGCCAGCCGTCGTTCGGCTAAGGCTAGCATCGATACGCAGTATTTT.